The 23 T cell receptor beta chains below were found in one sample sequenced in a study of Graves' ophthalmopathy and Graves' hyperthyroidism. From RNA, the CDR3 regions of TCR beta chains were amplified and sequenced. The library came from an HTBI-primed first-round RT-PCR and a second-round multiplex PCR. From the multiplex PCR reads, TCRdb called clonotypes with MiXCR, one entry per CDR3 protein. The sample has some 380,000 distinct CDR3 sequences; approximately 15% are singletons. Sequenced material: peripheral blood. The receptor set was obtained from a woman aged 18-29 years with stable Graves' hyperthyroidism.

As to this clonotype: With a much larger clone just one base away, this may be a read error. The V gene is TRBV20-1, the J gene TRBJ2-2; 9 bases line up with TRBD1. With 0 bases clipped from V and 7 bases from J, the junction kept 6 bases outside the gene matches. Germline CDR1 DFQATT, CDR2 SNEGSKA (reference sequence). The CDR3 runs 15 residues. CDR3 sequence (DNA): TGCAGTGCTAGAGACGGACAGGGGTACATCGGGGAGCTGTTTTTT. This sequence encodes CSARDGQGYIGELFF.

This clonotype was detected many times. This chain joins TRBV10-3 and TRBJ2-5; the match to TRBD2 covers 10 bases. Germline trimming cut 0 bases from V and 5 bases from J; bases unmatched to any gene: 9. CDR3 length: 17 amino acids. Looked up from germline, CDR1 is ENHRY and CDR2 is SYGVKD. CDR3 residues: CAISESTLLAGSETQYF. CDR3 DNA: TGTGCCATCAGTGAGTCGACTTTACTAGCGGGGTCGGAGACCCAGTACTTC.

This clonotype was counted ten times or more. The V gene is TRBV14, the J gene TRBJ1-2; D remains ambiguous. CDR1 and CDR2 from the germline V gene are SGHDN and FVKESK. The germline V and J ends were trimmed by 1 base and 5 bases, with 8 bases remaining between them. The CDR3 has 13 residues. CDR3 protein: CASSQVLPYGYTF. The DNA of the CDR3 is TGTGCCAGCAGCCAAGTTTTACCTTATGGCTACACCTTC.

This clonotype was recorded many times. The chain carries TRBV20-1 and TRBJ2-7; 9 bases map to TRBD1. The CDR3 totals 14 residues. V lost 2 bases and J lost 5; bases outside the gene matches: 7. Per germline, CDR1 DFQATT and CDR2 SNEGSKA (reference sequence). The CDR3 DNA is TGCAGTGCTAGAAGCGGGGACAGGGACAACGAGCAGTACTTC. This translates into CSARSGDRDNEQYF.

This clonotype was seen many times. V gene TRBV12-3 or TRBV12-4 combines with J gene TRBJ2-5, with D maybe TRBD1 (6 bases). The CDR3 is 13 residues long. The V gene lost 5 bases and the J gene lost 4 bases, with 11 bases spanning the gap. The DNA of the CDR3 is TGTGCCAGCAGTCACACAGGGCTAGAGACCCAGTACTTC. Amino acid sequence: CASSHTGLETQYF.

The table lists this clonotype with a few counts. The chain uses TRBV5-6 and TRBJ1-2, with a weak D call TRBD1 (5 bases). The CDR3 length is 13 residues. Deletions cut 7 bases from V and 6 bases from J, with 16 bases between. The germline V gene encodes CDR1 SGHDT and CDR2 YYEEEE. The CDR3 is CASAPGLVNGYTF. CDR3 DNA: TGTGCCAGCGCCCCAGGGCTAGTCAATGGCTACACCTTC.

This clonotype showed up many times. The V and J genes are TRBV7-6 and TRBJ1-5; tentatively, D is TRBD1 (6 bases). Trimming shortened V by 5 bases and J by 3 bases, and 17 bases separated the two germline ends. This CDR3 is built from 16 residues. Germline lookup yields CDR1 SGHVS and CDR2 FNYEAQ. Here the CDR3 DNA reads TGTGCCAGCAGCCCTGAGGGGGGGGGAAACAATCAGCCCCAGCATTTT. This encodes CASSPEGGGNNQPQHF.

This clonotype was picked up one time. This chain joins TRBV12-3 or TRBV12-4 and TRBJ1-1; D is unclear. The CDR3 spans 15 residues. With 6 bases removed from V and 0 bases from J, the gap between germline ends came to 14 bases. The CDR3 bases are TGTGCCAGCAGCGGCGGCCTTTTTGTGAACACTGAAGCTTTCTTT. Amino acid sequence: CASSGGLFVNTEAFF.

In DNA form, the CDR3 reads TGTGCCAGCAGTCCGATTAGCGGGGTGGACACCGGGGAGCTGTTTTTT. As protein: CASSPISGVDTGELFF. V and J are TRBV12-3 or TRBV12-4 and TRBJ2-2; 8 bases agree with TRBD2. CDR3 length equals 16 residues. V lost 5 bases, J lost 3 bases, and 8 bases stayed unmatched.

In this sample, this clonotype turned up many times. V is TRBV7-9 and J is TRBJ2-5, with 7 bases aligning to TRBD1. CDR3 size: 15 residues. With 7 bases clipped from V and 4 bases from J, the junction kept 12 bases outside the gene matches. The germline gives CDR1 SEHNR, CDR2 FQNEAQ (reference sequence). CDR3 in DNA: TGTGCCAGCACCACATCGGACAGGAGGCGAGAGACCCAGTACTTC. Protein sequence: CASTTSDRRRETQYF.

This clonotype appeared many times. CDR3 DNA sequence: TGTGCCAGCAGCGGACCAAACCAAGAGACCCAGTACTTC. Translation gives CASSGPNQETQYF. The chain has TRBV7-2 and TRBJ2-5; D ambiguous. CDR3 length: 13 residues. Trimming left V 5 bases short and J 0 bases short, with 7 bases between. The V gene's germline CDR1 is SGHTA and CDR2 FQGNSA.

This clonotype was observed a handful of times. The V call is TRBV7-8, the J call TRBJ2-2, with 11 bases aligning to TRBD2. J gave up 4 bases and V 5 bases, and 6 bases lay outside the gene matches. The CDR3 runs 16 residues. Germline CDR1 reads SGHVS; CDR2 reads FQNEAQ. CDR3 DNA: TGTGCCAGCAGCACCCGACTAGCGGGGCCCACCGGGGAGCTGTTTTTT. This codes for CASSTRLAGPTGELFF.

At least ten counts were recorded for this clonotype. The rearrangement links TRBV6-1 to TRBJ1-1; the match to TRBD1 covers 9 bases. CDR3 length: 12 amino acids. CDR1 and CDR2 from the germline V gene are MNHNS and SASEGT. V trimming: 7 bases; J trimming: 10 bases; junction bases outside the gene matches: 7. In DNA form, the CDR3 reads TGTGCCAGCACCGACAGGGGGTTGACAGCTTTCTTT. It encodes CASTDRGLTAFF.

This clonotype was recorded many times. The chain joins TRBV6-2 or TRBV6-3 to TRBJ2-7; D call uncertain. V was pared by 7 bases and J by 3 bases, with 13 bases between. CDR3 size: 13 residues. The germline V gene encodes CDR1 MNHEY and CDR2 SVGEGT. CDR3 protein: CASNKREHYEQYF. The CDR3, as DNA: TGTGCCAGCAATAAGAGAGAACACTACGAGCAGTACTTC.

A note on this clonotype: A read error may be the cause here, since a much bigger clone is one base away. This chain joins TRBV20-1 and TRBJ1-2; D is uncertain. The CDR3 totals 15 residues. Germline V gene sequence: CDR1 DFQATT, CDR2 SNEGSKA (reference sequence). The V gene lost 2 bases and the J gene lost 2 bases, with 15 bases spanning the gap. Here the CDR3 reads CSARPPGGRNYGYTF. The CDR3 DNA reads TGCAGTGCTAGACCCCCCGGAGGAAGGAACTATGGCTACACCTTC.

This clonotype came up many times. The V call is TRBV6-1, the J call TRBJ2-7; D remains ambiguous. There are 12 residues in the CDR3. V was shortened by 3 bases and J by 6 bases, with 9 bases between the two germline ends. The germline gives CDR1 MNHNS, CDR2 SASEGT. The CDR3 reads CASSDPEAEQYF. CDR3 DNA: TGTGCCAGCAGTGATCCCGAGGCCGAGCAGTACTTC.

To note about this clonotype: One junction end does not reproduce the germline sequence, and a read error may be involved. This sequence joins TRBV5-4 and TRBJ2-5, with 9 bases that match TRBD2. The CDR3 is made up of 14 amino acids. Germline V gene lookup returns CDR1 SGHNT and CDR2 YYREEE (reference sequence). In DNA form, the CDR3 reads TGTGCCAGCAGCGCCGGGACTAGCCAAGAGACCCAGGACTTC. Its translation: CASSAGTSQETQDF.

This clonotype was detected many times. This sequence joins TRBV7-9 and TRBJ1-6, with D unresolved. This CDR3 contains 17 residues. Germline lookup yields CDR1 SEHNR and CDR2 FQNEAQ (reference sequence). V gave up 3 bases and J gave up 2 bases, with 14 bases separating them. The CDR3 is CASSFYSGPAYNSPLHF. The CDR3 bases are TGTGCCAGCAGCTTCTACAGCGGTCCTGCCTATAATTCACCCCTCCACTTT. Full variable domain (remainder filled in from reference TRBV7-9 and TRBJ1-6): DTGVSQNPRHKITKRGQNVTFRCDPISEHNRLYWYRQTLGQGPEFLTYFQNEAQLEKSRLLSDRFSAERPKGSFSTLEIQRTEQGDSAMYLCASSFYSGPAYNSPLHFGNGTRLTVT.

This clonotype was counted at least ten times. The chain has TRBV12-3 or TRBV12-4 and TRBJ1-5; D uncertain. Between the trimmed V and J ends, which lost 5 bases and 0 bases, there was a span of 11 bases. CDR3 length: 15 amino acids. In nucleotides, the CDR3 is TGTGCCAGCAGTACACAGCGGTATAGCAATCAGCCCCAGCATTTT. This codes for CASSTQRYSNQPQHF.

The chain has TRBV2 and TRBJ2-7; tentatively, D is TRBD2 (6 bases). The ends were cut back, 0 bases at V and 5 bases at J, with 8 bases in the middle. The CDR3 has 13 amino acids. Germline CDR1 SNHLY, CDR2 FYNNEI. CDR3 protein: CASSEAWGDEQYF. CDR3 DNA: TGTGCCAGCAGTGAAGCGTGGGGGGACGAGCAGTACTTC. Full variable domain (missing parts from reference TRBV2 and TRBJ2-7): EPEVTQTPSHQVTQMGQEVILRCVPISNHLYFYWYRQILGQKVEFLVSFYNNEISEKSEIFDDQFSVERPDGSNFTLKIRSTKLEDSAMYFCASSEAWGDEQYFGPGTRLTVT.

This clonotype was recorded many times. The chain uses TRBV4-1 and TRBJ2-2; no definite D call. The germline V gene encodes CDR1 MGHRA and CDR2 YSYEKL. With 3 bases removed from V and 3 bases from J, the gap between germline ends came to 2 bases. The CDR3 spans 12 residues. The CDR3 region has the DNA TGCGCCAGCAGCCATGACACCGGGGAGCTGTTTTTT. This translates into CASSHDTGELFF.

This clonotype was seen ten or more times. This sequence joins TRBV6-2 or TRBV6-3 and TRBJ2-7; either TRBD1 or TRBD2 may fit D (5 bases each). This CDR3 has 15 amino acids. Per germline, CDR1 MNHEY and CDR2 SVGEGT. The ends were cut back, 1 base at V and 0 bases at J, with 10 bases in the middle. As DNA, the CDR3 is TGTGCCAGCAGTTACTACCGGGACCACTCCTACGAGCAGTACTTC. Translation: CASSYYRDHSYEQYF.

This clonotype has at least ten counts. The chain links TRBV11-3 to TRBJ2-5; a weak D match, TRBD2 (5 bases). Between the trimmed V and J ends, which lost 0 bases and 5 bases, there was a span of 13 bases. Germline lookup yields CDR1 SGHNT and CDR2 YENEEA. The CDR3 totals 15 residues. The CDR3 nucleotides read TGTGCCAGCAGCTTAGAGTGGGAAGGAGGCGAGACCCAGTACTTC. Protein sequence: CASSLEWEGGETQYF.